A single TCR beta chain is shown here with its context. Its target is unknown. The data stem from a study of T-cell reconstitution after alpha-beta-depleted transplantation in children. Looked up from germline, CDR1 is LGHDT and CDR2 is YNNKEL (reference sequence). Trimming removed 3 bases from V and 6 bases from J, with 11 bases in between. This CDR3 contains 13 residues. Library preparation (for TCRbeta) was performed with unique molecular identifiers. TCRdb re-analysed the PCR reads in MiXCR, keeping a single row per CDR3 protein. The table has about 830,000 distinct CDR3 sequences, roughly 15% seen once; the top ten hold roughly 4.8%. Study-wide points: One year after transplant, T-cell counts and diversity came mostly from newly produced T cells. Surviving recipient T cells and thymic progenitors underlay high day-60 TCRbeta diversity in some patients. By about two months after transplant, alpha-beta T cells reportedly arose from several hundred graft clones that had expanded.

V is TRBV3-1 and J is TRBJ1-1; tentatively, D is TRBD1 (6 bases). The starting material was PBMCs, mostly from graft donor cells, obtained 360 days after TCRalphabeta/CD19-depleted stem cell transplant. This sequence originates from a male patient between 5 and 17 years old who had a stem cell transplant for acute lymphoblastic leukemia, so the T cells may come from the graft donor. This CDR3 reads CASSHHDRPEAFF. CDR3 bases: TGTGCCAGCAGCCATCACGACAGGCCTGAAGCTTTCTTT.